The present T cell receptor beta chain was sequenced within a study of T cells in Graves' hyperthyroidism and ophthalmopathy. On the study more broadly: Before treatment of any kind, peripheral blood was taken at initial diagnosis.

Ten or more counts support this clonotype. The CDR3 spans 16 residues. Per the germline V gene, CDR1 is SEHNR and CDR2 is FQNEAQ (reference sequence). The ends were cut back, 3 bases at V and 0 bases at J, with 11 bases in the middle. Amplification of TCR beta CDR3 regions used RNA as the template. RT-PCR in the first round (using the HTBI primer set) targeted the TCR CDR3. TCRdb re-called the multiplex PCR reads with MiXCR, one entry per CDR3 protein. The repertoire holds more than 500,000 distinct CDR3 sequences, with roughly a sixth as singletons. Sequenced material: blood. The TCR originated in a woman in her twenties or thirties with Graves' ophthalmopathy. This chain links TRBV7-9 with TRBJ1-4; D ambiguous. DNA for the CDR3: TGTGCCAGCAGCTTTACGTTGGCGACAACTAATGAAAAACTGTTTTTT. This sequence encodes CASSFTLATTNEKLFF. The full variable domain, in which reference TRBV7-9 and TRBJ1-4 provide the parts outside the CDR3, is DTGVSQNPRHKITKRGQNVTFRCDPISEHNRLYWYRQTLGQGPEFLTYFQNEAQLEKSRLLSDRFSAERPKGSFSTLEIQRTEQGDSAMYLCASSFTLATTNEKLFFGSGTQLSVL.